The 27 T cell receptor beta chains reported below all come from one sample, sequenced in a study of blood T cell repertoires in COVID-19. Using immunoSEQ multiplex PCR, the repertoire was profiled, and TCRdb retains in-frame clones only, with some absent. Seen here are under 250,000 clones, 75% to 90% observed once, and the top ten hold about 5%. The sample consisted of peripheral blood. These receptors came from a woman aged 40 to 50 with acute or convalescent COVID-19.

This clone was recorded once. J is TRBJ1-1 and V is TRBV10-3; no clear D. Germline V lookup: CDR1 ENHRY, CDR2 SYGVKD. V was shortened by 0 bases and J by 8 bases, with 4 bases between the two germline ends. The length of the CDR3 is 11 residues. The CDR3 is CAISESREAFF. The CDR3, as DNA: TGTGCCATCAGTGAGTCCAGGGAAGCTTTCTTT.

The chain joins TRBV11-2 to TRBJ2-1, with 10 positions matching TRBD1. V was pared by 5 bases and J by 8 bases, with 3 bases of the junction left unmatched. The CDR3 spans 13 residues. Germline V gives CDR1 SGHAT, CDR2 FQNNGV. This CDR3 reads CASSLTGGDEQFF. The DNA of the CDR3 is TGTGCCAGCAGCCTGACAGGGGGCGATGAGCAGTTCTTC.

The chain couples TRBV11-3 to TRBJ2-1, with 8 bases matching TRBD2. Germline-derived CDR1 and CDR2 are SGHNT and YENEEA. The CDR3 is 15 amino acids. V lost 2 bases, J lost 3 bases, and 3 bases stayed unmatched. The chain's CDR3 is CASSLRGGNYNEQFF. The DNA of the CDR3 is TGTGCCAGCAGCTTACGGGGGGGGAACTACAATGAGCAGTTCTTC.

Here the CDR3 DNA reads TGTGCCAGCAGCCCATTAATCGGGAACACTGAAGCTTTCTTT. It translates to CASSPLIGNTEAFF. The chain uses TRBV2 and TRBJ1-1, with unresolved D. The CDR3 loop spans 14 amino acids. V lost 6 bases and J lost 1, with 12 bases in between. Germline assignment: CDR1 SNHLY and CDR2 FYNNEI. Using reference TRBV2 and TRBJ1-1 for the parts outside the CDR3, the full variable domain is EPEVTQTPSHQVTQMGQEVILRCVPISNHLYFYWYRQILGQKVEFLVSFYNNEISEKSEIFDDQFSVERPDGSNFTLKIRSTKLEDSAMYFCASSPLIGNTEAFFGQGTRLTVV.

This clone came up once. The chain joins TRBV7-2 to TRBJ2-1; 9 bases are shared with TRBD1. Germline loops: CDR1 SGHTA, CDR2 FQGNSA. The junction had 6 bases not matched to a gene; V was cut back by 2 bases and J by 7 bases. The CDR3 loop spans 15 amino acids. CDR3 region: CASSLYRGLENEQFF. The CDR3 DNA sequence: TGTGCCAGCAGCTTATACAGGGGGCTCGAAAATGAGCAGTTCTTC.

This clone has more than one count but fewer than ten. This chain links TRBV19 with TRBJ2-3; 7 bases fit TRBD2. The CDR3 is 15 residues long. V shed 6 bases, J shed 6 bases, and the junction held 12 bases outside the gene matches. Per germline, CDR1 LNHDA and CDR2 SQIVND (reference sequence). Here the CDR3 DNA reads TGTGCCAGTAGGATCGGGAGGCTGTCATCTGATACGCAGTATTTT. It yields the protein CASRIGRLSSDTQYF. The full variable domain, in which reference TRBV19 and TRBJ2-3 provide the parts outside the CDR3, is DGGITQSPKYLFRKEGQNVTLSCEQNLNHDAMYWYRQDPGQGLRLIYYSQIVNDFQKGDIAEGYSVSREKKESFPLTVTSAQKNPTAFYLCASRIGRLSSDTQYFGPGTRLTVL.

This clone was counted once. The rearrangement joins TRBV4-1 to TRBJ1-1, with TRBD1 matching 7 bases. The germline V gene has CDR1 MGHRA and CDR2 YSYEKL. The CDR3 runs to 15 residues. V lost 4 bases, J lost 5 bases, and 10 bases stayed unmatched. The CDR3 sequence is CASSPFNRGDTEAFF. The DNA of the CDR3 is TGCGCCAGCAGCCCATTCAACAGGGGTGATACTGAAGCTTTCTTT.

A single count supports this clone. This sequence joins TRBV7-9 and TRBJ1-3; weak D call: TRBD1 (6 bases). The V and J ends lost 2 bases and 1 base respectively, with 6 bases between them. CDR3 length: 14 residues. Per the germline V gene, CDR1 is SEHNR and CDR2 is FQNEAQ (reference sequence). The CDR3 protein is CASSLQGSGNTIYF. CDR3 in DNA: TGTGCCAGCAGCTTACAGGGGTCTGGAAACACCATATATTTT.

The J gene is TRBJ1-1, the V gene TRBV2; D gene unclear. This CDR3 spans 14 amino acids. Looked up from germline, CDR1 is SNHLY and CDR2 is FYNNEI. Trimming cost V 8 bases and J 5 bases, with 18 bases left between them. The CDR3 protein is CASGGRDLGTEAFF. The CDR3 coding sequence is TGTGCCAGCGGAGGAAGGGATTTAGGGACTGAAGCTTTCTTT.

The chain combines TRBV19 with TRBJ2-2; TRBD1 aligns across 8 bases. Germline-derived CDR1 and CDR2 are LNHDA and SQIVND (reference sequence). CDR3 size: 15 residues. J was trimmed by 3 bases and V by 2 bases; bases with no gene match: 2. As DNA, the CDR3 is TGTGCCAGTAGTATAACGGACAGGGACACCGGGGAGCTGTTTTTT. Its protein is CASSITDRDTGELFF.

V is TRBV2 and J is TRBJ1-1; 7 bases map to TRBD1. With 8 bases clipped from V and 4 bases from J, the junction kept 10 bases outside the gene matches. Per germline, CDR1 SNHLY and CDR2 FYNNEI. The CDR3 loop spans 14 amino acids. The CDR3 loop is CASCFRGQSTEAFF. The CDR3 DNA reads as TGTGCCAGCTGTTTCAGGGGACAGAGCACTGAAGCTTTCTTT.

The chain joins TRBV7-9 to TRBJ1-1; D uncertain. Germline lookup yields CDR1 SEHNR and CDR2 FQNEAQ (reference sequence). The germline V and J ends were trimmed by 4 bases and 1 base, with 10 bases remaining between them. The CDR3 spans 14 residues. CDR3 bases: TGTGCCAGCAGCTCAGAAAAGAAGAACACTGAAGCTTTCTTT. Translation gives CASSSEKKNTEAFF.

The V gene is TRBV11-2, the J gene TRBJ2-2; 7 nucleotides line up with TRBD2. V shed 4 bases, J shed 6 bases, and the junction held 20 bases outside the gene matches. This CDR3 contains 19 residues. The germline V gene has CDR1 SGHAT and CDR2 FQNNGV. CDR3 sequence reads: CASSSWRGGGMVFAGELFF. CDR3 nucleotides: TGTGCCAGCAGCTCCTGGCGTGGGGGGGGAATGGTTTTCGCCGGGGAGCTGTTTTTT.

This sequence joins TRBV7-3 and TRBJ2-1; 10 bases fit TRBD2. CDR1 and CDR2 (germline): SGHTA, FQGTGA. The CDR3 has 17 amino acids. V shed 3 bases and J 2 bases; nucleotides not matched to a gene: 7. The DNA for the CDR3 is TGTGCCAGCAGCTTCCCCCTAGCGGGGGCTCCCTACAATGAGCAGTTCTTC. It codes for CASSFPLAGAPYNEQFF.

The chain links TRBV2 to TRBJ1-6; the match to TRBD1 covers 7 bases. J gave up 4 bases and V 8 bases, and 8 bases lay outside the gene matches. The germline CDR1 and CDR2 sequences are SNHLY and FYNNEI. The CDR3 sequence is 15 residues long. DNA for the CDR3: TGTGCCAGCCATCCCTGGACAGGTTATAATTCACCCCTCCACTTT. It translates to CASHPWTGYNSPLHF.

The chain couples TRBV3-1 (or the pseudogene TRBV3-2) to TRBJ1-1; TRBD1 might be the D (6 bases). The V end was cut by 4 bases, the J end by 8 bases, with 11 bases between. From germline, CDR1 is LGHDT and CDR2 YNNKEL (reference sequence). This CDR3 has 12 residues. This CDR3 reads CASSLQGGEAFF. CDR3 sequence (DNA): TGTGCCAGCAGCCTACAGGGTGGCGAAGCTTTCTTT.

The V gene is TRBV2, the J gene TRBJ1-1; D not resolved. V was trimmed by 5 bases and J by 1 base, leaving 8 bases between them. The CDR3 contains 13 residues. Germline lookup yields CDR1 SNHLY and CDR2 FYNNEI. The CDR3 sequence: CASSTRSNTEAFF. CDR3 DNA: TGTGCCAGCAGTACACGTTCGAACACTGAAGCTTTCTTT.

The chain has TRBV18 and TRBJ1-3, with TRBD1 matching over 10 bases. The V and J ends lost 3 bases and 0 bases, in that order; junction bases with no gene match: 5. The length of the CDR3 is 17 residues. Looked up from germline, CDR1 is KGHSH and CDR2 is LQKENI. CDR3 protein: CASSPTGQGNSGNTIYF. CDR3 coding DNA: TGTGCCAGCTCACCTACGGGACAGGGGAACTCTGGAAACACCATATATTTT. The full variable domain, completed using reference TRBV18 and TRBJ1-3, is NAGVMQNPRHLVRRRGQEARLRCSPMKGHSHVYWYRQLPEEGLKFMVYLQKENIIDESGMPKERFSAEFPKEGPSILRIQQVVRGDSAAYFCASSPTGQGNSGNTIYFGEGSWLTVV.

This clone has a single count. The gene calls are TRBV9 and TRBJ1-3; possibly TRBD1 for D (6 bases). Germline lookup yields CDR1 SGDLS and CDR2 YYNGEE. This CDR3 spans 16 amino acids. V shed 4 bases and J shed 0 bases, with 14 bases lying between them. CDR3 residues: CASSPHRDYSGNTIYF. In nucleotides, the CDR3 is TGTGCCAGCAGCCCGCACAGGGACTACTCTGGAAACACCATATATTTT. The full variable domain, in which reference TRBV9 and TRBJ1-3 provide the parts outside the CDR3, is DSGVTQTPKHLITATGQRVTLRCSPRSGDLSVYWYQQSLDQGLQFLIQYYNGEERAKGNILERFSAQQFPDLHSELNLSSLELGDSALYFCASSPHRDYSGNTIYFGEGSWLTVV.

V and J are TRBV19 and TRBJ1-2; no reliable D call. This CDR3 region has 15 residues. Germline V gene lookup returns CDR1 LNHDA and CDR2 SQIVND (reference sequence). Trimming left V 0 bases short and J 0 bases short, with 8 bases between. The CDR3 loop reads CASSIERRANYGYTF. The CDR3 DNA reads TGTGCCAGTAGTATAGAAAGGAGAGCTAACTATGGCTACACCTTC.

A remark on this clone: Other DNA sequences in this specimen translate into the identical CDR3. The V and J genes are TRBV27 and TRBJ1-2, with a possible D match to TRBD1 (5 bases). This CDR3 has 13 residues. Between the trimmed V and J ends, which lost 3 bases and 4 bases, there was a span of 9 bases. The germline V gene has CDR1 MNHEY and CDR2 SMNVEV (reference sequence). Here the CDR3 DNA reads TGTGCCAGCAGTTTTAGGGGTGGCTATGGCTACACCTTC. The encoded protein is CASSFRGGYGYTF.

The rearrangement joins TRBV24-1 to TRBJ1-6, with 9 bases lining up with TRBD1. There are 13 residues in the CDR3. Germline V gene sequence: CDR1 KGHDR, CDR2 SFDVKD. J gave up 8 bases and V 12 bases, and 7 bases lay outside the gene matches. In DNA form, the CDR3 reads TGTGCCGCCGGGACAGGGACCGATTCACCCCTCCACTTT. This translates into CAAGTGTDSPLHF.

The CDR3 nucleotides read TGTGCCAGCAGTTTCCCCATGGGGGGGACGGGCTACACCTTC. Translation: CASSFPMGGTGYTF. V gene TRBV28 combines with J gene TRBJ1-2, with a weak D call TRBD1 (5 bases). The V gene lost 3 bases and the J gene lost 8 bases, with 16 bases spanning the gap. The CDR3 covers 14 residues. Per the germline V gene, CDR1 is MDHEN and CDR2 is SYDVKM.

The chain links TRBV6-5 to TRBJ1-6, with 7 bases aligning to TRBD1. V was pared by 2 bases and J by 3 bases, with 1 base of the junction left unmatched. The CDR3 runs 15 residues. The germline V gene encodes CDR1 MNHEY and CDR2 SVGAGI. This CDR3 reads CASSYRQGYNSPLHF. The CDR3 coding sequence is TGTGCCAGCAGTTACCGACAGGGCTATAATTCACCCCTCCACTTT.

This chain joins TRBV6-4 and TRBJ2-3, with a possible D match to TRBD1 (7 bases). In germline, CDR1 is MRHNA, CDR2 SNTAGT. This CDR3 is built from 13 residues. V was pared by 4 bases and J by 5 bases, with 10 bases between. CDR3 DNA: TGTGCCAGCAGTGGGCAGGGGGGAGATACGCAGTATTTT. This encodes CASSGQGGDTQYF.

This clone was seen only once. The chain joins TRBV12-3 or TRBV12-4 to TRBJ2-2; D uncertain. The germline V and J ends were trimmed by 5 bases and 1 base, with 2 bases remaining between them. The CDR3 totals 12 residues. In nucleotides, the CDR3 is TGTGCCAGCAGTCGGAACACCGGGGAGCTGTTTTTT. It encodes CASSRNTGELFF.

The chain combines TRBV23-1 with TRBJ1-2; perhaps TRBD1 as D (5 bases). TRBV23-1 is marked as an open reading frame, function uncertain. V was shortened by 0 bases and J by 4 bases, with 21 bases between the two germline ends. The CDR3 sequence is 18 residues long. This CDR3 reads CASSQSLRGGARVYGYTF. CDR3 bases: TGCGCCAGCAGTCAATCACTCCGGGGAGGGGCGCGGGTCTATGGCTACACCTTC.